What follows are 32 T cell receptor beta chains derived from one specimen sequenced in a study of T cell responses to AZD1222 COVID-19 vaccine. TCRdb's copy holds only in-frame clones and misses some; the assay was immunoSEQ multiplex PCR. In the table there are some 100,000 clones, approximately 91% of which are singletons. The specimen comprised peripheral blood, sampled on day 0 of AZD1222 vaccination. The receptors here all came from an adult in good health.

V and J are TRBV6-5 and TRBJ2-5, with D perhaps TRBD2 (6 bases). CDR3 size: 16 residues. Germline CDR1 reads MNHEY; CDR2 reads SVGAGI. V dropped 2 bases and J dropped 1 base, with 14 bases sitting between them. This CDR3 reads CASSYRSQGLQETQYF. The CDR3 nucleotides read TGTGCCAGCAGTTACAGGAGCCAGGGACTCCAAGAGACCCAGTACTTC.

V and J are TRBV5-1 and TRBJ2-3; 12 bases agree with TRBD2. Germline CDR1 SGHRS, CDR2 YFSETQ. Trimming at V came to 4 bases and at J to 4 bases, leaving 7 bases not matched to a gene. This CDR3 is 16 amino acids long. In DNA, the CDR3 is TGCGCCAGCAGCATGACTAGCGGGAGCAGGGCAGATACGCAGTATTTT. As protein: CASSMTSGSRADTQYF. The variable domain in full, with the rest retrieved from reference TRBV5-1 and TRBJ2-3, is KAGVTQTPRYLIKTRGQQVTLSCSPISGHRSVSWYQQTPGQGLQFLFEYFSETQRNKGNFPGRFSGRQFSNSRSEMNVSTLELGDSALYLCASSMTSGSRADTQYFGPGTRLTVL.

The rearrangement joins TRBV11-2 to TRBJ1-1; TRBD1 might be the D (6 bases). This CDR3 is 13 amino acids long. Germline CDR1 SGHAT, CDR2 FQNNGV. Trimming removed 8 bases from V and 3 bases from J, with 13 bases in between. CDR3 in amino acids: CASGGGLDTEAFF. The CDR3 region has the DNA TGTGCCAGCGGTGGGGGGCTAGACACTGAAGCTTTCTTT.

In its sample, this clone was seen once. The chain couples TRBV20-1 to TRBJ2-7; no reliable D call. The CDR3 is 10 residues long. V lost 4 bases to trimming and J lost 7 bases, with 8 bases between them. Looked up from germline, CDR1 is DFQATT and CDR2 is SNEGSKA (reference sequence). The CDR3 region has the DNA TGCAGTGCTACCTCGCAGGAGCAGTACTTC. It is translated as CSATSQEQYF.

This sequence joins TRBV28 and TRBJ2-5; 9 nucleotides match TRBD1. The CDR3 length is 16 residues. V was pared by 6 bases and J by 5 bases, with 13 bases of the junction left unmatched. From germline, CDR1 is MDHEN and CDR2 SYDVKM. The DNA for the CDR3 is TGTGCCAGCAGACCGGACAGGGGTGGGGGATCTGAGACCCAGTACTTC. Its protein is CASRPDRGGGSETQYF.

The CDR3 is CASSPGAGATYNEQFF. The CDR3 bases are TGTGCCAGCTCACCAGGCGCGGGAGCGACCTACAATGAGCAGTTCTTC. The chain recombines TRBV18 with TRBJ2-1, with 7 nucleotides matching TRBD2. The ends lost 2 bases at V and 2 bases at J; junction bases unmatched: 6. Germline values: CDR1 KGHSH, CDR2 LQKENI. This CDR3 contains 16 residues.

The chain joins TRBV29-1 to TRBJ2-5; D uncertain. The V gene's germline CDR1 is SQVTM and CDR2 ANQGSEA. V was shortened by 8 bases and J by 5 bases, with 12 bases between the two germline ends. The CDR3 length is 11 residues. The CDR3 nucleotides read TGCAGCTCCCGGGTGGGGGAGACCCAGTACTTC. Translation gives CSSRVGETQYF.

This rearrangement joins TRBV6-4 to TRBJ2-1; no definite D call. Trimming cost V 5 bases and J 7 bases, with 15 bases left between them. The germline V gene encodes CDR1 MRHNA and CDR2 SNTAGT. The CDR3 runs 14 residues. CDR3 coding DNA: TGTGCCAGCAGTAAGGATATCGTAGGGAATGAGCAGTTCTTC. Translation: CASSKDIVGNEQFF.

The chain is built from TRBV7-9 and TRBJ1-1, with D tentatively TRBD1 (5 bases). V lost 5 bases and J 0 bases, leaving 10 bases between the germline ends. This CDR3 region has 14 residues. CDR1 and CDR2 (germline): SEHNR, FQNEAQ (reference sequence). The CDR3 DNA reads TGTGCCAGCAGCGTTACAGGAATGAACACTGAAGCTTTCTTT. As protein: CASSVTGMNTEAFF.

The table lists this clone with a few counts. The V and J genes are TRBV6-1 and TRBJ2-3, with D perhaps matching TRBD1 or TRBD2 (5 bases each). Trimming shortened V by 3 bases and J by 5 bases, and 21 bases separated the two germline ends. This CDR3 is built from 17 residues. From germline, CDR1 is MNHNS and CDR2 SASEGT. Here the CDR3 reads CASSDPRAQIGGDTQYF. DNA of the CDR3: TGTGCCAGCAGTGACCCCCGGGCTCAAATTGGGGGAGATACGCAGTATTTT.

The chain uses TRBV21-1 and TRBJ1-6; TRBD1, the D gene given by the table, was not confirmed from the DNA. TRBV21-1 is a pseudogene segment. The CDR3 loop spans 15 amino acids. CDR3 nucleotide sequence: TGTGCCAGCACCGCTAGGGGTTCCTATAATTCACCCCTCCACTTT. Its translation is CASTARGSYNSPLHF.

This rearrangement joins TRBV2 to TRBJ1-2; D not resolved. V was shortened by 3 bases and J by 2 bases, with 7 bases between the two germline ends. Per germline, CDR1 SNHLY and CDR2 FYNNEI. This CDR3 has 13 residues. CDR3 protein: CASSDDGNYGYTF. CDR3 nucleotide sequence: TGTGCCAGCAGTGATGACGGAAACTATGGCTACACCTTC.

The chain couples TRBV27 to TRBJ1-5; D is unresolved. The CDR3 spans 16 residues. Germline V CDR1 and CDR2: MNHEY, SMNVEV (reference sequence). V gave up 1 base and J gave up 2 bases, with 12 bases separating them. CDR3 in DNA: TGTGCCAGCAGTTTATTCCCGGGGTTAGGCAATCAGCCCCAGCATTTT. It specifies CASSLFPGLGNQPQHF.

This clone was seen only once. This chain connects TRBV28 to TRBJ2-7; D remains ambiguous. V lost 4 bases and J lost 4, with 17 bases in between. Germline V gene data show CDR1 as MDHEN and CDR2 as SYDVKM. The CDR3 totals 15 residues. CDR3 loop: CASSSRRDIRYEQYF. DNA of the CDR3: TGTGCCAGCAGTTCCAGAAGGGATATCCGATACGAGCAGTACTTC.

This chain links TRBV30 with TRBJ2-5; 8 bases are a match to TRBD1. The CDR3 is 18 amino acids. Trimming removed 3 bases from V and 5 bases from J; junction bases left unmatched: 20. Germline CDR1 and CDR2: GTSNPN and SVGIG (reference sequence). This chain's CDR3 is CAWRQTRAGTGTPETQYF. CDR3 DNA: TGTGCCTGGAGACAGACCCGAGCCGGGACAGGAACCCCTGAGACCCAGTACTTC. Full variable domain (remainder filled in from reference TRBV30 and TRBJ2-5): SQTIHQWPATLVQPVGSPLSLECTVEGTSNPNLYWYRQAAGRGLQLLFYSVGIGQISSEVPQNLSASRPQDRQFILSSKKLLLSDSGFYLCAWRQTRAGTGTPETQYFGPGTRLLVL.

The chain recombines TRBV19 with TRBJ1-5; 7 bases map to TRBD1. Germline loops: CDR1 LNHDA, CDR2 SQIVND (reference sequence). CDR3 length equals 16 residues. The V gene end was trimmed by 9 bases and the J gene end by 0 bases; junction bases not matched to a gene: 11. In DNA form, the CDR3 reads TGTGCCAGCAAGCGGGGACAGACCACTAGCAATCAGCCCCAGCATTTT. Translated, it gives CASKRGQTTSNQPQHF.

A note on this clone: One junction end does not reproduce the germline sequence, and a read error may be involved. This sequence joins TRBV7-7 and TRBJ2-2; 9 bases match TRBD1. Germline V gene sequence: CDR1 SSHAT, CDR2 FNYEAQ (reference sequence). The CDR3 is made up of 13 amino acids. The chain's CDR3 is CASSRDRAGELFF. The CDR3 DNA reads TGTGCTAGCAGCCGGGACAGGGCCGGGGAGCTGTTTTTT.

The chain has TRBV2 and TRBJ1-1; D gene unclear. Trimming pared 7 bases from V and 0 bases from J, leaving 27 bases between. This CDR3 spans 19 amino acids. Per the germline V gene, CDR1 is SNHLY and CDR2 is FYNNEI. For the CDR3, the DNA is TGTGCCAGCAAGGGTGAGATCCAACCACGGCAGAACTTGAACACTGAAGCTTTCTTT. Translating gives CASKGEIQPRQNLNTEAFF. The complete variable domain, with remaining parts taken from reference TRBV2 and TRBJ1-1, reads EPEVTQTPSHQVTQMGQEVILRCVPISNHLYFYWYRQILGQKVEFLVSFYNNEISEKSEIFDDQFSVERPDGSNFTLKIRSTKLEDSAMYFCASKGEIQPRQNLNTEAFFGQGTRLTVV.

V and J are TRBV13 and TRBJ1-1; D is undetermined. Per the germline V gene, CDR1 is PRHDT and CDR2 is FYEKMQ (reference sequence). CDR3 length: 14 residues. V was cut by 2 bases and J by 8 bases, with 15 bases left in between. The CDR3 DNA follows: TGTGCCAGCAGCTTAAAGCCCGGGCTGTGGGAAGCTTTCTTT. This sequence encodes CASSLKPGLWEAFF.

This clone came up a few times. The rearrangement links TRBV10-3 to TRBJ2-2; tentatively, D is TRBD1 (6 bases). This CDR3 contains 15 residues. CDR1 and CDR2 from the germline V gene are ENHRY and SYGVKD. V lost 5 bases to trimming and J lost 1 base, with 11 bases between them. The CDR3 DNA is TGTGCCATCAGTTCTCCGGGACAGAACACCGGGGAGCTGTTTTTT. Encoded protein: CAISSPGQNTGELFF.

CDR3 DNA: TGTGCCATCAGTGAGTCACCGGGGGGCACAGATACGCAGTATTTT. Its protein product is CAISESPGGTDTQYF. The chain combines TRBV10-3 with TRBJ2-3; weak D call: TRBD2 (6 bases). Germline V lookup: CDR1 ENHRY, CDR2 SYGVKD. Trimming pared 0 bases from V and 1 base from J, leaving 8 bases between. The CDR3 runs 15 residues.

The V gene is TRBV7-3, the J gene TRBJ1-6; possible D gene TRBD1, 6 bases. CDR1 and CDR2 (germline): SGHTA, FQGTGA. V gave up 1 base and J gave up 14 bases, with 12 bases separating them. CDR3 length: 13 residues. The CDR3 region is CASSLNQGSTLHF. The CDR3 coding sequence is TGTGCCAGCAGCTTAAACCAGGGGAGCACCCTCCACTTT. The complete variable domain, with remaining parts taken from reference TRBV7-3 and TRBJ1-6, reads GAGVSQTPSNKVTEKGKYVELRCDPISGHTALYWYRQSLGQGPEFLIYFQGTGAADDSGLPNDRFFAVRPEGSVSTLKIQRTERGDSAVYLCASSLNQGSTLHFGNGTRLTVT.

The chain employs TRBV7-9 and TRBJ1-2, with D uncertain. This CDR3 contains 12 residues. The V and J ends lost 5 bases and 8 bases respectively, with 12 bases between them. Germline CDR1 reads SEHNR; CDR2 reads FQNEAQ (reference sequence). The CDR3 region is CASSAPARGYTF. As DNA, the CDR3 is TGTGCCAGCAGCGCTCCAGCGAGGGGCTACACCTTC.

The chain joins TRBV7-9 to TRBJ1-1; 8 nucleotides agree with TRBD1. The germline V gene has CDR1 SEHNR and CDR2 FQNEAQ (reference sequence). The length of the CDR3 is 14 residues. J was trimmed by 6 bases and V by 5 bases; bases with no gene match: 8. DNA for the CDR3: TGTGCCAGCAGCCCACAGGGGGAGGGCGCTGAAGCTTTCTTT. Protein: CASSPQGEGAEAFF.

The chain recombines TRBV15 with TRBJ1-2, with 7 bases matching TRBD1. CDR3 length: 17 amino acids. Trimming cost V 0 bases and J 6 bases; bases outside gene matches: 13. The germline CDR1 and CDR2 sequences are LNHNV and YYDKDF (reference sequence). The CDR3, as DNA: TGTGCCACCAGCAGAGATGCGGGGGACAGATCTTATGATGGCTACACCTTC. Translating it yields CATSRDAGDRSYDGYTF.

The chain joins TRBV5-5 to TRBJ1-1; D gene ambiguous. The CDR3 covers 13 residues. Trimming pared 4 bases from V and 4 bases from J, leaving 11 bases between. Germline CDR1 SGHKS, CDR2 YYEKEE (reference sequence). CDR3 sequence reads: CASSGMDPTEAFF. CDR3 coding DNA: TGTGCCAGCAGCGGAATGGACCCCACTGAAGCTTTCTTT. Full variable domain (rest looked up from reference TRBV5-5 and TRBJ1-1): DAGVTQSPTHLIKTRGQQVTLRCSPISGHKSVSWYQQVLGQGPQFIFQYYEKEERGRGNFPDRFSARQFPNYSSELNVNALLLGDSALYLCASSGMDPTEAFFGQGTRLTVV.

The chain combines TRBV30 with TRBJ1-5, with D possibly matching TRBD1 (5 bases). The V end lost 0 bases, the J end lost 6 bases, and 12 bases lay between the germline ends. Germline V gene sequence: CDR1 GTSNPN, CDR2 SVGIG (reference sequence). The CDR3 loop spans 14 amino acids. This chain's CDR3 is CAWSVDGGSQPQHF. The CDR3 bases are TGTGCCTGGAGTGTGGACGGGGGATCTCAGCCCCAGCATTTT.

V gene TRBV27 combines with J gene TRBJ1-5; no firm D call. V was cut by 5 bases and J by 1 base, with 9 bases left in between. The germline CDR1 and CDR2 sequences are MNHEY and SMNVEV (reference sequence). The CDR3 loop spans 14 amino acids. Here the CDR3 reads CASSPRMSNQPQHF. The CDR3 DNA reads TGTGCCAGCAGTCCCCGGATGAGCAATCAGCCCCAGCATTTT.

The V and J genes are TRBV7-2 and TRBJ2-3; D is perhaps TRBD1 or TRBD2 (5 bases each). The germline CDR1 and CDR2 sequences are SGHTA and FQGNSA. This CDR3 spans 15 amino acids. The ends were cut back, 5 bases at V and 4 bases at J, with 16 bases in the middle. The CDR3 DNA sequence: TGTGCCAGCAGCCCCACCGGGTTGGGGGCAGATACGCAGTATTTT. Translating it yields CASSPTGLGADTQYF. Full variable domain (rest looked up from reference TRBV7-2 and TRBJ2-3): GAGVSQSPSNKVTEKGKDVELRCDPISGHTALYWYRQSLGQGLEFLIYFQGNSAPDKSGLPSDRFSAERTGGSVSTLTIQRTQQEDSAVYLCASSPTGLGADTQYFGPGTRLTVL.

The chain has TRBV28 and TRBJ2-7; no definite D call. Per germline, CDR1 MDHEN and CDR2 SYDVKM. The CDR3 has 11 residues. V lost 11 bases and J lost 0, with 8 bases in between. CDR3 DNA: TGTGCCGCATCGGGCTCCTACGAGCAGTACTTC. This sequence encodes CAASGSYEQYF.

The V call is TRBV20-1, the J call TRBJ2-1; D unresolved. The CDR3 extends over 11 amino acids. Germline V gives CDR1 DFQATT, CDR2 SNEGSKA (reference sequence). The germline V and J ends were trimmed by 1 base and 7 bases, with 5 bases remaining between them. In DNA, the CDR3 is TGCAGTGCTAGAGTGGTTAATGAGCAGTTCTTC. This gives the protein CSARVVNEQFF.

This sequence joins TRBV2 and TRBJ2-1, with TRBD2 matching 10 bases. There are 15 residues in the CDR3. CDR1 is SNHLY and CDR2 is FYNNEI in the germline V gene. Unmatched junction bases numbered 6, after V lost 3 bases and J lost 7 bases. Here the CDR3 reads CASSDQLAGQNEQFF. The CDR3 DNA reads as TGTGCCAGCAGTGACCAACTAGCGGGACAAAATGAGCAGTTCTTC.